Below, 11 T cell receptor beta chains from the same sample are listed, as sequenced in a study of blood T cell repertoires in COVID-19. Profiled with immunoSEQ multiplex PCR; TCRdb holds only in-frame clones, not every one. This sample has roughly 320,000 clones; approximately 90% occur once, and the top ten carry 4% to 5%. Sequencing was done on a sample of PBMCs or T cells enriched from blood (not recorded which). Receptor source: a man aged 25-45 years who had recovered from COVID-19.

The V call is TRBV18, the J call TRBJ2-7, with 8 bases lining up with TRBD1. This CDR3 is built from 14 residues. V shed 5 bases, J shed 4 bases, and the junction held 7 bases outside the gene matches. Germline CDR1 and CDR2: KGHSH and LQKENI. CDR3: CASSISDREYEQYF. The DNA of the CDR3 is TGTGCCAGCTCAATATCGGACAGGGAGTACGAGCAGTACTTC.

This clone was found a few times. The rearrangement uses TRBV18 and TRBJ1-6; 8 positions agree with TRBD1. This CDR3 region has 20 residues. The V segment lost 6 bases and the J segment 0 bases; nucleotides outside the gene matches: 16. CDR1 is KGHSH, CDR2 LQKENI, per germline. The CDR3 here is CASSPGPLRTGSSYNSPLHF. CDR3 in DNA: TGTGCCAGCTCCCCGGGGCCCCTGCGGACAGGGAGCTCCTATAATTCACCCCTCCACTTT. The full variable domain, its missing parts supplied by reference TRBV18 and TRBJ1-6, is NAGVMQNPRHLVRRRGQEARLRCSPMKGHSHVYWYRQLPEEGLKFMVYLQKENIIDESGMPKERFSAEFPKEGPSILRIQQVVRGDSAAYFCASSPGPLRTGSSYNSPLHFGNGTRLTVT.

This clone was observed a single time. The J gene is TRBJ2-5, the V gene TRBV24-1, with D possibly matching TRBD2 (5 bases). This CDR3 contains 15 residues. From germline, CDR1 is KGHDR and CDR2 SFDVKD. V dropped 2 bases and J dropped 1 base, with 10 bases sitting between them. In nucleotides, the CDR3 is TGTGCCACCAGTGATTCCCAGCGGCTCCAAGAGACCCAGTACTTC. The encoded protein is CATSDSQRLQETQYF.

The rearrangement uses TRBV19 and TRBJ2-1, with TRBD2 identical over 10 bases. The CDR3 is 17 residues long. Germline CDR1 LNHDA, CDR2 SQIVND (reference sequence). V trimming: 7 bases; J trimming: 9 bases; junction bases outside the gene matches: 18. The DNA for the CDR3 is TGTGCCAGTACCAACCCACGGCGGGCTAGCGGGAGCGGTGAGCAGTTCTTC. Residues: CASTNPRRASGSGEQFF.

The chain is built from TRBV12-1 and TRBJ2-1; TRBD2 reflects the table's D call only, with no check against the DNA. TRBV12-1 is given as a pseudogene. The length of the CDR3 is 16 residues. CDR3 sequence reads: CASSFPPGSSYNEQFF. The CDR3 DNA is TGTGCCAGCAGCTTTCCCCCCGGGAGCTCCTACAATGAGCAGTTCTTC.

V usage is TRBV28 and J usage is TRBJ2-3, with 7 bases aligning to TRBD2. Germline V gives CDR1 MDHEN, CDR2 SYDVKM. Unmatched junction bases numbered 2, after V lost 11 bases and J lost 3 bases. The CDR3 length is 11 residues. For the CDR3, the DNA is TGTGCCGCGGGGGAGACAGATACGCAGTATTTT. Translated: CAAGETDTQYF.

The CDR3, as DNA: TGTGCCAGCAGTTTGGTTCAGGGGATGAACACTGAAGCTTTCTTT. This gives the protein CASSLVQGMNTEAFF. The V call is TRBV28, the J call TRBJ1-1; tentatively, D is TRBD1 (6 bases). Germline assignment: CDR1 MDHEN and CDR2 SYDVKM. CDR3 length: 15 amino acids. Trimming stripped 3 bases from V and 0 bases from J, with 11 bases between.

V is TRBV6-5 and J is TRBJ1-6, with D hard to call. With 3 bases removed from V and 5 bases from J, the gap between germline ends came to 11 bases. The CDR3 loop spans 15 amino acids. Per germline, CDR1 MNHEY and CDR2 SVGAGI. The CDR3 sequence is CASSYSGRNNSPLHF. In nucleotides, the CDR3 is TGTGCCAGCAGTTATTCGGGGAGGAATAATTCACCCCTCCACTTT.

This chain uses TRBV7-2 with TRBJ1-1; D gene unclear. Trimming took 1 base from V and 6 from J, leaving 9 bases between them. The germline gives CDR1 SGHTA, CDR2 FQGNSA. The CDR3 runs 13 residues. In DNA form, the CDR3 reads TGTGCCAGCAGCTTAGGTCGGGTCGCTGAAGCTTTCTTT. Its translation: CASSLGRVAEAFF.

CDR3 bases: TGTGCCAGCTCACCGACAACACCTGGCGCTGGCTACACCTTC. Its protein is CASSPTTPGAGYTF. This chain connects TRBV18 to TRBJ1-2, with D uncertain. V was shortened by 3 bases and J by 7 bases, with 15 bases between the two germline ends. Germline CDR1 KGHSH, CDR2 LQKENI. The CDR3 consists of 14 residues.

The chain is built from TRBV13 and TRBJ2-7, with 12 positions matching TRBD1. V was pared by 3 bases and J by 7 bases, with 10 bases of the junction left unmatched. There are 16 residues in the CDR3. CDR1 and CDR2 from the germline V gene are PRHDT and FYEKMQ (reference sequence). The CDR3, as DNA: TGTGCCAGCAGCTTCCAACCGGGACAGGGGGCGGGGGAGCAGTACTTC. Its protein is CASSFQPGQGAGEQYF. Complete variable domain (other parts from reference TRBV13 and TRBJ2-7): AAGVIQSPRHLIKEKRETATLKCYPIPRHDTVYWYQQGPGQDPQFLISFYEKMQSDKGSIPDRFSAQQFSDYHSELNMSSLELGDSALYFCASSFQPGQGAGEQYFGPGTRLTVT.